Detailed here is one TCR beta chain. Its antigen is as yet unknown. Germline-derived CDR1 and CDR2 are DFQATT and SNEGSKA (reference sequence). This CDR3 has 12 residues. V was shortened by 2 bases and J by 5 bases, with 7 bases between the two germline ends. The sample belongs to a study of post-analysis software for immune sequencing data. Study in general: Relapsing-remitting, secondary progressive and progressive-relapsing courses of multiple sclerosis were included. Study-wide results and caveats: For normalized Chao1 diversity, multiple sclerosis patients scored significantly lower than controls did. Included in a set of roughly five TRBV segments more frequent in patients than controls were TRBV5-6, TRBV5-1 and TRBV20-1.

Carried by the TCR beta cDNA libraries were unique molecular identifiers. With roughly 1 to 10 million T cells as the source, 540,000 or so cDNA molecules resulted. A single record per CDR3 protein comes from TCRdb applying MiXCR to the PCR reads. The table shows about 800,000 distinct CDR3 sequences, with about 32% occurring only once. The sample taken for sequencing was blood. V gene TRBV20-1 combines with J gene TRBJ1-5; tentative D call: TRBD1 (5 bases). This TCR derives from a girl aged 5-17 years with multiple sclerosis. DNA of the CDR3: TGCAGTGCTAGATGGGGGGATCAGCCCCAGCATTTT. Protein product: CSARWGDQPQHF.